Following are 24 T cell receptor beta chains from one sample sequenced in a study of T cells in Graves' hyperthyroidism and ophthalmopathy. RNA transcripts were the template for amplifying TCR beta CDR3 regions. The HTBI primer set served for first-round RT-PCR of the TCR CDR3. TCRdb re-called the multiplex PCR reads through MiXCR, storing one row per CDR3 protein. This sample has 280,000 or so distinct CDR3 sequences, with roughly 15% found just once. Sequenced sample: blood. The source of these receptors is a woman between 45 and 60 years old with Graves' hyperthyroidism that later progressed to Graves' ophthalmopathy.

This clonotype was detected many times. The V call is TRBV28, the J call TRBJ1-5, with a tentative D call TRBD1 (6 bases). CDR3 length: 14 residues. The V gene lost 7 bases and the J gene lost 7 bases, with 17 bases spanning the gap. Per germline, CDR1 MDHEN and CDR2 SYDVKM. CDR3 nucleotide sequence: TGTGCCAGCAACTTTCGGGGGGCGGGACAGCCCCAGCATTTT. Protein sequence: CASNFRGAGQPQHF.

In its sample, this clonotype was seen many times. This rearrangement joins TRBV5-6 to TRBJ2-7; D call uncertain. V was trimmed by 4 bases and J by 2 bases, leaving 13 bases between them. Germline V gene lookup returns CDR1 SGHDT and CDR2 YYEEEE. This CDR3 is 14 amino acids long. The CDR3 is CASSAARAPYEQYF. The CDR3 coding sequence is TGTGCCAGCAGCGCGGCTAGGGCTCCCTACGAGCAGTACTTC.

This clonotype occurred many times. The V call is TRBV3-1, the J call TRBJ1-3, with D possibly being TRBD1 (5 bases). This CDR3 spans 15 amino acids. Germline CDR1 and CDR2: LGHDT and YNNKEL (reference sequence). Trimming stripped 0 bases from V and 2 bases from J, with 8 bases between. CDR3: CASSQEWGAGNTIYF. The CDR3 coding sequence is TGTGCCAGCAGCCAAGAATGGGGGGCTGGAAACACCATATATTTT.

In its sample, this clonotype was seen many times. The chain is built from TRBV27 and TRBJ2-7; the match to TRBD2 covers 12 bases. CDR1 is MNHEY and CDR2 is SMNVEV in the germline V gene (reference sequence). The CDR3 spans 18 residues. J was trimmed by 3 bases and V by 4 bases; bases with no gene match: 13. CDR3: CASSSLPVLAGGVYEQYF. The CDR3 nucleotides read TGTGCCAGCAGTTCGCTGCCTGTACTAGCGGGAGGTGTCTACGAGCAGTACTTC.

This clonotype was detected a few times. This chain connects TRBV14 to TRBJ2-5; no definite D call. Germline assignment: CDR1 SGHDN and CDR2 FVKESK. The CDR3 length is 12 residues. V lost 5 bases and J 7 bases, leaving 11 bases between the germline ends. In DNA, the CDR3 is TGTGCCAGCAGCTTACCGCTGGGGACCCAGTACTTC. Residues: CASSLPLGTQYF.

In regard to this clonotype: It may be a read error: a sequence one base away is much more abundant. The chain links TRBV7-2 to TRBJ1-2, with D hard to call. The ends were cut back, 1 base at V and 9 bases at J, with 12 bases in the middle. CDR1 and CDR2 from the germline V gene are SGHTA and FQGNSA. The CDR3 runs 13 residues. The CDR3 nucleotides are TGTGCCAGCAGCTTAGTGGTACTCGGGAGCTACACCTTC. Its translation is CASSLVVLGSYTF.

At least ten counts were recorded for this clonotype. The rearrangement joins TRBV20-1 to TRBJ2-7; 7 bases fit TRBD1. The CDR3 has 13 residues. CDR1 is DFQATT, CDR2 SNEGSKA, per germline (reference sequence). V lost 3 bases to trimming and J lost 5 bases; unmatched junction nucleotides: 7. The chain's CDR3 is CSASSDRPNEQYF. The CDR3 DNA is TGCAGTGCTAGCTCGGACAGGCCCAACGAGCAGTACTTC.

This clonotype was detected many times. The gene calls are TRBV20-1 and TRBJ1-1; D uncertain. CDR1 and CDR2 (germline): DFQATT, SNEGSKA (reference sequence). This CDR3 has 14 residues. V dropped 3 bases and J dropped 0 bases, with 11 bases sitting between them. CDR3 loop: CSARKGGLNTEAFF. The CDR3 nucleotides read TGCAGTGCTAGGAAGGGCGGGTTGAACACTGAAGCTTTCTTT.

In its sample, this clonotype was seen many times. The chain carries TRBV24-1 and TRBJ2-5; no reliable D call. Per the germline V gene, CDR1 is KGHDR and CDR2 is SFDVKD. The CDR3 contains 14 residues. V lost 2 bases to trimming and J lost 2 bases, with 8 bases between them. Here the CDR3 DNA reads TGTGCCACCAGTGATTCCCCGGGTCAAGAGACCCAGTACTTC. This sequence encodes CATSDSPGQETQYF.

V and J are TRBV24-1 and TRBJ1-5, with D possibly being TRBD1 (6 bases). V lost 4 bases, J lost 0 bases, and 12 bases lay in between. CDR1 and CDR2 from the germline V gene are KGHDR and SFDVKD. This CDR3 contains 16 residues. The CDR3 sequence: CATSESGQYSNQPQHF. Here the CDR3 DNA reads TGTGCCACCAGTGAGTCCGGACAGTATAGCAATCAGCCCCAGCATTTT.

The rearrangement uses TRBV27 and TRBJ2-1; 7 positions agree with TRBD2. The CDR3 covers 17 residues. Trimming removed 5 bases from V and 2 bases from J; junction bases left unmatched: 12. From germline, CDR1 is MNHEY and CDR2 SMNVEV (reference sequence). DNA of the CDR3: TGTGCCAGCAGTCCCGGGAAGCGGGACCGAGCCTACAATGAGCAGTTCTTC. Translated: CASSPGKRDRAYNEQFF.

The table lists this clonotype with many counts. The rearrangement joins TRBV6-1 to TRBJ2-1, with TRBD2 as a possible D gene (5 bases). The germline V gene has CDR1 MNHNS and CDR2 SASEGT. The CDR3 spans 13 residues. The V end lost 5 bases, the J end lost 9 bases, and 14 bases lay between the germline ends. CDR3 nucleotides: TGTGCCAGCAGTCCGGACTTTTCACCTGAGCAGTTCTTC. It codes for CASSPDFSPEQFF.

Many counts were recorded for this clonotype. The rearrangement links TRBV28 to TRBJ2-7, with TRBD1 matching 9 bases. Unmatched junction bases numbered 14, after V lost 10 bases and J lost 4 bases. The CDR3 has 15 amino acids. CDR1 and CDR2 (germline): MDHEN, SYDVKM. The CDR3 region is CATNPGQGIRYEQYF. The DNA of the CDR3 is TGTGCCACAAACCCGGGACAGGGTATTCGGTACGAGCAGTACTTC.

The genes are TRBV11-2 and TRBJ1-2, with D perhaps matching TRBD1 (5 bases). Germline CDR1 is SGHAT and CDR2 is FQNNGV. The CDR3 is 14 amino acids. V lost 3 bases and J lost 4, with 12 bases in between. This CDR3 is CASSFSGDLYGYTF. CDR3 bases: TGTGCCAGCAGCTTCTCGGGGGACCTCTATGGCTACACCTTC.

This clonotype showed up just a few times. The V and J genes are TRBV25-1 and TRBJ1-5, with no clear D. CDR3 length equals 18 residues. The V gene's germline CDR1 is MGHDK and CDR2 SYGVNS. Trimming cost V 5 bases and J 0 bases, with 20 bases left between them. The CDR3 DNA is TGTGCCAGCAGTAGGCCCCGTTCCCCGCCCAATAGCAATCAGCCCCAGCATTTT. Protein product: CASSRPRSPPNSNQPQHF.

The sample holds many counts of this clonotype. The chain recombines TRBV27 with TRBJ1-5; D not certain. This CDR3 is built from 18 residues. In germline, CDR1 is MNHEY, CDR2 SMNVEV (reference sequence). V gave up 1 base and J gave up 2 bases, with 18 bases separating them. As DNA, the CDR3 is TGTGCCAGCAGTTTATTTCGACTACGTCCCGGGGGCAATCAGCCCCAGCATTTT. It translates to CASSLFRLRPGGNQPQHF.

In this sample, this clonotype turned up many times. This CDR3 reads CASSVVQAGNQPQHF. CDR3 sequence (DNA): TGTGCCAGCAGTGTTGTACAGGCGGGGAATCAGCCCCAGCATTTT. This chain links TRBV6-1 with TRBJ1-5; D possibly corresponds to TRBD1 (5 bases). The CDR3 contains 15 residues. Germline CDR1 is MNHNS and CDR2 is SASEGT. V lost 4 bases and J 4 bases, leaving 14 bases between the germline ends.

This clonotype appeared many times. The chain has TRBV5-1 and TRBJ2-5, with 7 bases matching TRBD1. Germline trimming cut 4 bases from V and 1 base from J; bases unmatched to any gene: 7. In germline, CDR1 is SGHRS, CDR2 YFSETQ. CDR3 length equals 15 residues. The CDR3 here is CASSAPDRAQETQYF. The DNA for the CDR3 is TGCGCCAGCAGCGCGCCCGACAGGGCCCAAGAGACCCAGTACTTC.

This clonotype was seen at least ten times. The J gene is TRBJ2-7, the V gene TRBV29-1; D remains unclear. The CDR3 has 15 residues. CDR1 and CDR2 (germline): SQVTM, ANQGSEA. Trimming took off 5 bases at V and 0 bases at J, with 17 bases between the two ends. The CDR3, as DNA: TGCAGCGTTACTCGGGCCAGCGTACACTCCTACGAGCAGTACTTC. Its translation is CSVTRASVHSYEQYF.

There are many counts of this clonotype. The chain links TRBV30 to TRBJ1-6; D is unresolved. Trimming removed 5 bases at V and 10 bases at J, with 15 bases between. This CDR3 is built from 13 residues. Germline V gene lookup returns CDR1 GTSNPN and CDR2 SVGIG (reference sequence). The CDR3 sequence: CAWGNLPFSPLHF. CDR3 nucleotide sequence: TGTGCCTGGGGGAACTTGCCCTTCTCACCCCTCCACTTT.

This clonotype showed up just a few times. The V and J genes are TRBV20-1 and TRBJ1-5; a possible D gene is TRBD1 (5 bases). The CDR3 is made up of 13 amino acids. Trimming cost V 6 bases and J 6 bases, with 15 bases left between them. Germline CDR1 and CDR2: DFQATT and SNEGSKA (reference sequence). The CDR3 loop reads CSAPGQGAQPQHF. The CDR3 DNA reads TGCAGTGCCCCTGGGCAGGGCGCTCAGCCCCAGCATTTT.

This clonotype came up a few times. V gene TRBV5-8 combines with J gene TRBJ1-4, with TRBD1 matching over 7 bases. Germline CDR1 is SGHTS and CDR2 is YDEGEE. With V trimmed by 4 bases and J by 2 bases, 8 bases remained unmatched. CDR3 length: 16 residues. DNA for the CDR3: TGTGCCAGCAGCCCTCGACAGGGTCTGACTAATGAAAAACTGTTTTTT. Encoded protein: CASSPRQGLTNEKLFF.

A single count supports this clonotype. A read error may be the cause here, since a much bigger clone is one base away. The chain carries TRBV7-3 and TRBJ2-5; the D gene could be TRBD1 or TRBD2 (5 bases each). The CDR3 has 15 amino acids. Per the germline V gene, CDR1 is SGHTA and CDR2 is FQGTGA. CDR3 in amino acids: CVSSRMGDGEETQYF. The DNA for the CDR3 is TGTGTCAGCAGCCGGATGGGGGACGGAGAAGAGACCCAGTACTTC.

This clonotype was observed at least ten times. V and J are TRBV20-1 and TRBJ2-1, with 10 bases fitting TRBD2. V lost 6 bases to trimming and J lost 6 bases; unmatched junction nucleotides: 8. This CDR3 comprises 14 residues. Germline V CDR1 and CDR2: DFQATT, SNEGSKA (reference sequence). This chain's CDR3 is CSALSGRATNEQFF. In DNA, the CDR3 is TGCAGTGCCTTGAGCGGGAGGGCCACCAATGAGCAGTTCTTC.